This T cell receptor (beta chain) was captured in a study of identical twins. A remark on this clonotype: Antigen unknown.

Trimming left V 0 bases short and J 6 bases short, with 10 bases between. Germline V lookup: CDR1 SGHKS, CDR2 YYEKEE (reference sequence). The CDR3 has 13 residues. Findings and limits, study-wide: The more abundant beta clonotypes in cord blood had fewer insertions, and memory repertoires did not show this. With monozygotic twins, out-of-frame TCR alpha sharing exceeded what models estimated.

TCRdb analysed the 5' RACE reads with MiXCR anew, one entry per CDR3 protein. This table has approximately 350,000 distinct CDR3 sequences, around an eighth appearing once. These same records also appear under a second study, on yellow fever vaccine responses in identical twins.

The TCR originated in a woman between 18 and 30 years old in good health. The gene calls are TRBV5-5 and TRBJ2-7; D remains ambiguous. Sequences were obtained from CD8+ T cells sorted from blood. The CDR3 coding sequence is TGTGCCAGCAGCTTGGACGTGGCGCTCGAGCAGTACGTC. It specifies CASSLDVALEQYV.